This is a list of T cell receptor beta chains from one sample in a study of OX40 agonist ivuxolimab in advanced cancers. Here immunoSEQ multiplex PCR was the method, and the copy in TCRdb shows in-frame clones only, minus some. The data hold under 70,000 clones, with about 85% observed a single time. Sample: CD4+ or CD8+ T cells sorted from blood, taken in a trial of the OX40 agonist ivuxolimab. The receptors stem from an adult with an advanced solid tumor such as melanoma, head and neck, liver or kidney cancer. CDR3s include the opening cysteine and the closing phenylalanine or tryptophan. Fields, in order: J gene, D gene, clone size, V gene, CDR3 DNA, CDR3 protein. D genes are given only for firm matches. The listing skips clone size in some rows; elsewhere it reads once, few, many or a size class.

j_call: TRBJ1-2; d_call: TRBD1; clone_size: NA; v_call: TRBV5-6; cdr3_nt: TGTGCCAGCAGCTTACAGGGGTTGGACTATGGCTACACCTTC; cdr3_aa: CASSLQGLDYGYTF
j_call: TRBJ1-1; d_call: NA; clone_size: NA; v_call: TRBV11-3; cdr3_nt: TGTGCCAGCAGCCGAAATAGGAACACTGAAGCTTTCTTT; cdr3_aa: CASSRNRNTEAFF
j_call: TRBJ2-5; d_call: TRBD2; clone_size: few; v_call: TRBV4-2; cdr3_nt: TGTGCCAGCAGCCAAGAAGGCCAGCGGGGGGAGACCCAGTACTTC; cdr3_aa: CASSQEGQRGETQYF
j_call: TRBJ2-2; d_call: NA; clone_size: NA; v_call: TRBV6-1; cdr3_nt: TGTGCCAGCAGTGACCGCGACGGGATCACCGGGGAGCTGTTTTTT; cdr3_aa: CASSDRDGITGELFF
j_call: TRBJ2-3; d_call: NA; clone_size: NA; v_call: TRBV5-1; cdr3_nt: TGCGCCAGCAGCAGGGGGGACACTAGCACAGATACGCAGTATTTT; cdr3_aa: CASSRGDTSTDTQYF
j_call: TRBJ1-4; d_call: NA; clone_size: NA; v_call: TRBV6-1; cdr3_nt: TGTGCCAGCAGTGAAGTGTTAGTAGGCCTAGGACGTGAAAAACTGTTTTTT; cdr3_aa: CASSEVLVGLGREKLFF
j_call: TRBJ1-1; d_call: TRBD1; clone_size: NA; v_call: TRBV19; cdr3_nt: TGTGCCAGTAGTACGGACAGGGGGCGGTTCACTGAAGCTTTCTTT; cdr3_aa: CASSTDRGRFTEAFF
j_call: TRBJ1-5; d_call: NA; clone_size: NA; v_call: TRBV2; cdr3_nt: TGTGCCAGCATGGGTTTTTATAGCAATCAGCCCCAGCATTTT; cdr3_aa: CASMGFYSNQPQHF
j_call: TRBJ2-2; d_call: TRBD2; clone_size: once; v_call: TRBV5-1; cdr3_nt: TGCGCCAGCAGCTGGGGGACTACCAGCCCTAGCGGGGAGCTGTTTTTT; cdr3_aa: CASSWGTTSPSGELFF
j_call: TRBJ2-2; d_call: NA; clone_size: NA; v_call: TRBV18; cdr3_nt: TGTGCCAGCTCACCAAGTCTAGAGAACACCGGGGAGCTGTTTTTT; cdr3_aa: CASSPSLENTGELFF
j_call: TRBJ2-3; d_call: NA; clone_size: NA; v_call: TRBV30; cdr3_nt: TGTGCCTGGGTCCGGCAGGGGACAGATACGCAGTATTTT; cdr3_aa: CAWVRQGTDTQYF
j_call: TRBJ1-6; d_call: TRBD1; clone_size: NA; v_call: TRBV30; cdr3_nt: TGTGCCTGGGAGACAGGGGGTAATTCACCCCTCCACTTT; cdr3_aa: CAWETGGNSPLHF
j_call: TRBJ1-2; d_call: NA; clone_size: once; v_call: TRBV5-3; cdr3_nt: TGTGCCAGAAGCTCATATTTAAGGGGCATCTATGGCTACACCTTC; cdr3_aa: CARSSYLRGIYGYTF
j_call: TRBJ1-4; d_call: NA; clone_size: NA; v_call: TRBV27; cdr3_nt: TGTGCCAGCAGTTTAAGCTCAGTTAATGAAAAACTGTTTTTT; cdr3_aa: CASSLSSVNEKLFF
j_call: TRBJ2-3; d_call: TRBD2; clone_size: NA; v_call: TRBV6-5; cdr3_nt: TGTGCCAGCAGTTACTCGCGAGGCGGGAGAACAGATACGCAGTATTTT; cdr3_aa: CASSYSRGGRTDTQYF
j_call: TRBJ2-2; d_call: NA; clone_size: NA; v_call: TRBV5-4; cdr3_nt: TGTGCCAGCAGCTTTGAGCACTCGAACACCGGGGAGCTGTTTTTT; cdr3_aa: CASSFEHSNTGELFF
j_call: TRBJ2-7; d_call: NA; clone_size: NA; v_call: TRBV11-2; cdr3_nt: TGTGCCAGCAGCCTACAGGGAGGAGGAGGCGAGCAGTACTTC; cdr3_aa: CASSLQGGGGEQYF
j_call: TRBJ1-3; d_call: NA; clone_size: NA; v_call: TRBV30; cdr3_nt: TGTGCCTGGAGTAGGGGGACCACCATATATTTT; cdr3_aa: CAWSRGTTIYF
j_call: TRBJ2-5; d_call: TRBD2; clone_size: NA; v_call: TRBV4-1; cdr3_nt: TGCGCCAGCAGCCAAGGTTGGGGAGGGCAAGAGACCCAGTACTTC; cdr3_aa: CASSQGWGGQETQYF
j_call: TRBJ1-6; d_call: NA; clone_size: NA; v_call: TRBV9; cdr3_nt: TGTGCCAGCAGCCCCCTGGGGGAGGGAAATTCACCCCTCCACTTT; cdr3_aa: CASSPLGEGNSPLHF
j_call: TRBJ2-3; d_call: NA; clone_size: NA; v_call: TRBV27; cdr3_nt: TGTGCCAGCAGTAGATGGCCCCAGAGCACAGATACGCAGTATTTT; cdr3_aa: CASSRWPQSTDTQYF
j_call: TRBJ1-1; d_call: NA; clone_size: NA; v_call: TRBV4-2; cdr3_nt: TGTGCCAGCAGCCAACCCCGAGGGGGAGGAAACACTGAAGCTTTCTTT; cdr3_aa: CASSQPRGGGNTEAFF
j_call: TRBJ2-7; d_call: TRBD1; clone_size: NA; v_call: TRBV4-1; cdr3_nt: TGCGCCAGCAGCCCCGGACAGGGACTTATCTACGAGCAGTACTTC; cdr3_aa: CASSPGQGLIYEQYF
j_call: TRBJ1-5; d_call: NA; clone_size: NA; v_call: TRBV30; cdr3_nt: TGTGCCTGGAGTCGGGGGGTCAATCAGCCCCAGCATTTT; cdr3_aa: CAWSRGVNQPQHF
j_call: TRBJ2-5; d_call: NA; clone_size: NA; v_call: TRBV28; cdr3_nt: TGTGCCAGCAGCCCCCCTCAAGAGACCCAGTACTTC; cdr3_aa: CASSPPQETQYF
j_call: TRBJ1-2; d_call: NA; clone_size: NA; v_call: TRBV30; cdr3_nt: TGTGCCTGCATCGGACAAATCTATGGCTACACCTTC; cdr3_aa: CACIGQIYGYTF